The 9 T cell receptor beta chains presented below share a single source sample, sequenced in a study of immune evolution from preneoplasia to lung adenocarcinoma. Clones were sequenced by immunoSEQ multiplex PCR, and TCRdb holds only the in-frame ones, with some missing. Among 6,000 to 7,000 clones listed, approximately 88% were seen once. The sample taken for sequencing was FFPE lung adenocarcinoma in situ tissue. All receptors come from a donor aged 70 or older with lung adenocarcinoma.

The CDR3: CASSLGLRQGRGEQYF. The CDR3 DNA reads TGCGCCAGCAGCTTGGGACTCAGACAGGGGCGAGGCGAGCAGTACTTC. The chain uses TRBV5-1 and TRBJ2-7, with 8 nucleotides matching TRBD1. The length of the CDR3 is 16 residues. Germline V gives CDR1 SGHRS, CDR2 YFSETQ. Losses at the gene ends were 0 bases for V and 6 bases for J; bases not matched to a gene: 11.

The chain employs TRBV19 and TRBJ1-5; 8 bases fit TRBD1. The junction had 5 bases not matched to a gene; V was cut back by 5 bases and J by 2 bases. Germline V CDR1 and CDR2: LNHDA, SQIVND (reference sequence). The CDR3 is made up of 15 amino acids. The DNA of the CDR3 is TGTGCCAGTAGTCCGGACAGGGCAGGCAATCAGCCCCAGCATTTT. It yields the protein CASSPDRAGNQPQHF.

This chain joins TRBV12-5 and TRBJ1-2; D remains ambiguous. The CDR3 is 14 residues long. V was pared by 3 bases and J by 7 bases, with 15 bases between. Germline loops: CDR1 LGHNT, CDR2 FRNRAP. Here the CDR3 DNA reads TGTGCTAGTGGTTTTGGTGGCCAGGCTAGTGGCTACACCTTC. Amino acid sequence: CASGFGGQASGYTF.

This clone has more than one count but fewer than ten. The chain is built from TRBV30 and TRBJ2-7, with TRBD1 identical over 10 bases. This CDR3 region has 14 residues. Germline CDR1 and CDR2: GTSNPN and SVGIG (reference sequence). V was pared by 3 bases and J by 6 bases, with 8 bases of the junction left unmatched. CDR3 DNA: TGTGCCTGGAGAAGCGACAGGGGGCGCGGCGAGCAGTACTTC. This codes for CAWRSDRGRGEQYF. The full variable domain, its missing parts supplied by reference TRBV30 and TRBJ2-7, is SQTIHQWPATLVQPVGSPLSLECTVEGTSNPNLYWYRQAAGRGLQLLFYSVGIGQISSEVPQNLSASRPQDRQFILSSKKLLLSDSGFYLCAWRSDRGRGEQYFGPGTRLTVT.

The table lists this clone with a few counts. The J gene is TRBJ1-2, the V gene TRBV2, with TRBD1 identical over 10 bases. J lost 2 bases, V lost 6 bases, and 6 bases had no gene match. Germline CDR1 and CDR2: SNHLY and FYNNEI. The CDR3 extends over 15 amino acids. CDR3 nucleotides: TGTGCCAGCAGGGAAAGGGACAGGGGCAACTATGGCTACACCTTC. Translated: CASRERDRGNYGYTF.

With regard to this clone: One junction end disagrees with the germline gene, perhaps due to a read error. The chain has TRBV9 and TRBJ1-1; 9 positions agree with TRBD1. Germline CDR1 and CDR2: SGDLS and YYNGEE. CDR3 length: 15 residues. CDR3 protein: CASSDPGTGRVGVIF. CDR3 bases: TGTGCCAGCAGCGACCCCGGGACAGGGAGGGTGGGAGTGATCTTT.

In DNA form, the CDR3 reads TGTGCCTGGACAGGGACCGGGGGGGCTGACGAGCAGTACTTC. The encoded protein is CAWTGTGGADEQYF. The chain combines TRBV30 with TRBJ2-7, with 8 positions matching TRBD2. Germline V gives CDR1 GTSNPN, CDR2 SVGIG (reference sequence). V trimming: 4 bases; J trimming: 5 bases; junction bases outside the gene matches: 10. The CDR3 extends over 14 amino acids.

This clone turned up a few times. V usage is TRBV6-1 and J usage is TRBJ1-1; perhaps TRBD1 as D (6 bases). Per germline, CDR1 MNHNS and CDR2 SASEGT. The CDR3 loop spans 13 amino acids. The germline V and J ends were trimmed by 6 bases and 8 bases, with 16 bases remaining between them. CDR3 bases: TGTGCCAGCAGCCCACCATGGGGGGCCGAAGCTTTCTTT. It is translated as CASSPPWGAEAFF.

The chain employs TRBV13 and TRBJ1-4, with 8 nucleotides matching TRBD1. The CDR3 extends over 16 amino acids. The trim removed 0 bases at V and 7 bases at J, leaving 7 bases unmatched. Germline V gene data show CDR1 as PRHDT and CDR2 as FYEKMQ (reference sequence). The CDR3 bases are TGTGCCAGCAGCTTAGGGGACAGGGCGAATTTTGAAAAACTGTTTTTT. It is translated as CASSLGDRANFEKLFF.